Listed here is a single TCR beta chain. These data come from a study of T-cell memory formation after mild COVID-19. CDR1 and CDR2 from the germline V gene are SGHRS and YFSETQ. The CDR3 runs to 13 residues. V gave up 4 bases and J gave up 4 bases, with 11 bases separating them. TCR alpha and TCR beta cDNA libraries with sample barcodes and UMIs came from 5'RACE using constant-segment primers. MiXCR was run by TCRdb on the 5' RACE reads, yielding one entry per CDR3 protein. This sample has 100,000 to 150,000 distinct CDR3 sequences, with approximately 5.9% found just once. The rearrangement joins TRBV5-1 to TRBJ2-5; D could derive from TRBD1 or TRBD2 (6 bases each). This receptor was taken from an adult woman who had mild COVID-19 (a few samples of this study predate the infection). Cell type and time point are not known. Material: PBMCs or a T cell subset sorted from them (not recorded which). This CDR3 reads CASSPGGGETQYF. As DNA, the CDR3 is TGCGCCAGCAGCCCCGGAGGGGGAGAGACCCAGTACTTC.